The table lists the clone carrying this T cell receptor beta chain with a few counts. This record belongs to a study of T-cell reconstitution after alpha-beta-depleted transplantation in children. CDR1 ENHRY and CDR2 SYGVKD come from the germline V gene. There are 13 residues in the CDR3. V was pared by 5 bases and J by 7 bases, with 12 bases between. During its preparation, the TCRbeta library received unique molecular identifiers. TCRdb fed the PCR reads into MiXCR, producing one record per CDR3 protein. This sample has hundreds of thousands of distinct CDR3 sequences; 9.9% occur once, and the top ten carry roughly a tenth.

The chain is built from TRBV10-3 and TRBJ2-1; D is possibly TRBD1 (6 bases). The sequence derives from a human donor who donated a stem cell graft to a child with SCID. Specimen: PBMCs from the stem cell graft donor, collected from the stem cell graft. The CDR3 is CAISTQGQNEQFF. As DNA, the CDR3 is TGTGCCATCAGTACACAGGGTCAAAATGAGCAGTTCTTC.